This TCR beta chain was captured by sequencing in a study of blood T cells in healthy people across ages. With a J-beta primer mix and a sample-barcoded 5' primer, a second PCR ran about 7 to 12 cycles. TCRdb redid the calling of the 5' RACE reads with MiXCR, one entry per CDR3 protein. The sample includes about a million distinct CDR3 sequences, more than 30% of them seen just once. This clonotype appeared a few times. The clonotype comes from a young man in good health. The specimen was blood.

In nucleotides, the CDR3 is TGCAGTGCTAGAAGGGCAGTGGGCGCGGACACTGAAGCTTTCTTT. Protein sequence: CSARRAVGADTEAFF. The chain combines TRBV20-1 with TRBJ1-1; D gene unclear. The germline CDR1 and CDR2 sequences are DFQATT and SNEGSKA (reference sequence). CDR3 length equals 15 residues. Trimming stripped 2 bases from V and 3 bases from J, with 16 bases between.